This TCR beta chain was identified in a study of PD-1 blockade in classical Hodgkin lymphoma. Whole-study context: Patients received nivolumab 3 mg/kg intravenously every 2 weeks. Study outcomes and limitations: CD8+ TCR diversity did not rise significantly by C4D1, unlike CD4+. Any patient who commenced nivolumab under 1 year after ASCT was excluded.

The germline V gene has CDR1 LGHNA and CDR2 YSLEER. Trimming removed 0 bases at V and 1 base at J, with 10 bases between. CDR3 size: 15 residues. Points on this clone: Its matching antigen is unknown.

Every patient experienced relapse after autologous stem cell transplantation, and brentuximab vedotin exposure varied. Complete response, partial response or progressive disease were the best responses. Using immunoSEQ multiplex PCR, the repertoire was profiled, and TCRdb retains in-frame clones only, with some absent. The sample carries about 40,000 clones, around 80% recorded once. The gene calls are TRBV4-3 and TRBJ2-7; D possibly corresponds to TRBD1 (6 bases). The sequence was collected from a human donor with classical Hodgkin lymphoma. Sequenced material: peripheral blood mononuclear cells (PBMCs), taken at baseline. In DNA, the CDR3 is TGCGCCAGCAGCCAAGAGTCCGGACAGTCCTACGAGCAGTACTTC. The encoded protein is CASSQESGQSYEQYF.